These T cell receptor beta chains were read from a single sample in a study of T cell responses to AZD1222 COVID-19 vaccine. Sequencing used immunoSEQ multiplex PCR; TCRdb keeps in-frame clones, though not all of them. The sample consists of around 140,000 clones, roughly 92% of them appearing once. Sequenced here: peripheral blood, sampled on day 0 of AZD1222 vaccination. The receptors were gathered from an adult in good health. CDR3s include the opening cysteine and the closing phenylalanine or tryptophan. Rows may omit the clone size; those that give it use once, few, many or a size class.

abundance,v_gene,CDR3aa
-,TRBV5-5,CASSLVAGGYYGYTF
-,TRBV14,CASSQDQRTGELFF
-,TRBV6-5,CASKVREGPYEQYF
-,TRBV18,CASTFTGKTYEQYF
-,TRBV7-9,CASGSGRAREQYF
-,TRBV9,CASSAGQGGIDTQYF
once,TRBV19,CASGLGGPLDVLTF
-,TRBV5-4,CASSLSWVKDSPLHF
-,TRBV19,CASSSQGSGTEAFF
-,TRBV7-9,CASSLGSAHEQFF
-,TRBV28,CASTRSLALGGDTQYF
-,TRBV28,CASGTYRESPLHF
few,TRBV5-1,CASSRRDRATEAFF
once,TRBV7-9,CALTKEAEISTDTQYF
-,TRBV2,CASSTGGGGYTF
-,TRBV15,CATSRGGTAYEQYF
-,TRBV28,CASRDEGGSYEQYF
-,TRBV7-9,CASSLALGTGRNTEAFF
-,TRBV28,CASSFRAGTGDSGLEKLFF
-,TRBV5-1,CASSLVASGYLSSYNEQFF
-,TRBV19,CASSIDRVTAYSNQPQHF
once,TRBV5-1,CASSTRPNTGELFF
-,TRBV5-1,CASSLGQSDNQPQHF
-,TRBV5-1,CASSLIGTREEKLFF
-,TRBV25-1,CASSTRQGLNTEAFF
-,TRBV5-1,CASSLTADQGYEQYF
-,TRBV12-3/TRBV12-4,CASSYTNTGELFF
-,TRBV5-4,CASSLGGVSNQPQHF
-,TRBV18,CASSPPESFPGELFF
-,TRBV28,CASSLRSGGIYEQYF
-,TRBV7-3,CASSSGARTEAFF
-,TRBV2,CASKAGLGALANEKLFF
-,TRBV30,CAWSVTHRGGYTF
-,TRBV7-2,CASSLMSINQPQHF
-,TRBV12-3/TRBV12-4,CASSFERNYGYTF
-,TRBV10-3,CAIRVTETEAFF
once,TRBV27,CASSLYPPPSGRARFTDTQYF